Listed below are T cell receptor beta chains from one sample, sequenced in a study of tumor-infiltrating lymphocytes in primary liver carcinoma. Via MiXCR, TCRdb re-called the multiplex PCR reads, giving one row per CDR3 protein. Among tens of thousands of distinct CDR3 sequences listed, 60% to 75% were seen once. The sample comprised liver tumor tissue from sampling region 1. Source of these receptors: a man aged 35-49 years with primary liver carcinoma and hepatitis B virus infection. The CDR3 runs from the conserved cysteine through the conserved F or W. The D gene is left open where the match is weak. Clone size is stated in some rows and not others, as once, few, many or a class when expanded.

d_call: .; clone_size: .; v_call: TRBV29-1; j_call: TRBJ1-2; cdr3_nt: TGCAGCGTTTGGATATGGGAGGTTGGCCGCACCTTC; cdr3_aa: CSVWIWEVGRTF
d_call: .; clone_size: .; v_call: TRBV5-4; j_call: TRBJ2-1; cdr3_nt: TGTGCCAGCACCCTTGGGGGCACCGGCCGCACAGCCGATGAGCAGTTCTTC; cdr3_aa: CASTLGGTGRTADEQFF
d_call: .; clone_size: .; v_call: TRBV20-1; j_call: TRBJ2-5; cdr3_nt: TGCAGTGCTAGAGATAGGGCAGGGTTGGGCCGGGAGACCCAGTACTTC; cdr3_aa: CSARDRAGLGRETQYF
d_call: TRBD2; clone_size: .; v_call: TRBV6-6; j_call: TRBJ2-7; cdr3_nt: TGTGCCAACAGTTCATCGGGACTAGCGGGAGGGCCGGGCGGGCAGTACTTC; cdr3_aa: CANSSSGLAGGPGGQYF
d_call: .; clone_size: .; v_call: TRBV6-5; j_call: TRBJ2-2; cdr3_nt: TGTGCCAACTCAGGGTCGTACTGGGACGGGGAGCTATTTTTT; cdr3_aa: CANSGSYWDGELFF
d_call: TRBD1; clone_size: many; v_call: TRBV5-1; j_call: TRBJ1-1; cdr3_nt: TGCGCCAGCACTGCCGACAGGGTCCAGAACACTGAAGCTTTCTTT; cdr3_aa: CASTADRVQNTEAFF
d_call: TRBD2; clone_size: many; v_call: TRBV5-1; j_call: TRBJ2-5; cdr3_nt: TGCGCCAGCTCTCTTGTCGTACTAGCGGGAGGAAAAGAGACCCAGTACTTC; cdr3_aa: CASSLVVLAGGKETQYF
d_call: .; clone_size: .; v_call: TRBV10-1; j_call: TRBJ1-4; cdr3_nt: TGCGCCAGCAGTGAGGATGCTTCTGAAAAACTGTTTTTT; cdr3_aa: CASSEDASEKLFF
d_call: .; clone_size: .; v_call: TRBV29-1; j_call: TRBJ2-7; cdr3_nt: TGCAGCTTCTCCACCTTCTACGAGGAGTACTTC; cdr3_aa: CSFSTFYEEYF
d_call: .; clone_size: many; v_call: TRBV21-1; j_call: TRBJ2-7; cdr3_nt: TGTGCCGTTACCTCGAGAGGGGGTAGCCACGAGCAGTACTTC; cdr3_aa: CAVTSRGGSHEQYF
d_call: .; clone_size: .; v_call: TRBV6-6; j_call: TRBJ2-1; cdr3_nt: TGTGCCAGCAGTTCCCTCTCCTACAGTGAGCAGTTCTTC; cdr3_aa: CASSSLSYSEQFF
d_call: .; clone_size: .; v_call: TRBV6-1; j_call: TRBJ2-7; cdr3_nt: TGTGCCAACTCCTGGGGGCCCGAGCAGTACTTC; cdr3_aa: CANSWGPEQYF
d_call: TRBD1; clone_size: .; v_call: TRBV6-5; j_call: TRBJ2-1; cdr3_nt: TGTGCCAGCAGGCCCGGGACAGGGGGTGTCACTGAGCAGTTCTTC; cdr3_aa: CASRPGTGGVTEQFF
d_call: TRBD1; clone_size: .; v_call: TRBV12-3/TRBV12-4; j_call: TRBJ2-5; cdr3_nt: TGTGCCAGTAGTATCGCAGGGGGCGCGAGTCTCTCCCAGTACTTC; cdr3_aa: CASSIAGGASLSQYF
d_call: TRBD1; clone_size: once; v_call: TRBV6-1; j_call: TRBJ1-1; cdr3_nt: TGTGCCACTTCGGGACAGGCACTCGAATCTTCCTTT; cdr3_aa: CATSGQALESSF
d_call: .; clone_size: .; v_call: TRBV4-1; j_call: TRBJ1-2; cdr3_nt: TGCGCCAGTAGCCAAGCCACACGGGGGGTTTATGGCTACACCTTC; cdr3_aa: CASSQATRGVYGYTF
d_call: TRBD2; clone_size: .; v_call: TRBV4-1; j_call: TRBJ2-7; cdr3_nt: TGCGCCAACAGCCGTAGATTGGTAGCGGGAGGGCAGTCGAGCTACGAGCAGTACTTC; cdr3_aa: CANSRRLVAGGQSSYEQYF
d_call: .; clone_size: .; v_call: TRBV11-2; j_call: TRBJ2-2; cdr3_nt: TGTGCCAGCAGCATTGATCGGGACATGGTCGGCACCGGGGAGATGTTTTTT; cdr3_aa: CASSIDRDMVGTGEMFF
d_call: TRBD2; clone_size: .; v_call: TRBV12-5; j_call: TRBJ2-1; cdr3_nt: TGTGCTAGTGGTTCCCCCGGACTAGCGGGTTACGATGAGCAGTTCTTC; cdr3_aa: CASGSPGLAGYDEQFF
d_call: TRBD2; clone_size: .; v_call: TRBV12-3/TRBV12-4; j_call: TRBJ2-7; cdr3_nt: TGTGCCTGCAGTTTAATAGCGGGAGGGCCCCCCTACGAGCAGTACTTC; cdr3_aa: CACSLIAGGPPYEQYF
d_call: .; clone_size: .; v_call: TRBV28; j_call: TRBJ2-7; cdr3_nt: TGTGCCAGCAGACGGACGGATAAGGAGGAGTACTTC; cdr3_aa: CASRRTDKEEYF
d_call: .; clone_size: .; v_call: TRBV10-3; j_call: TRBJ1-5; cdr3_nt: TGTGCCATCAGTGAGACACAGGGAAGGCTCAATCAGCCCCAGCATTTT; cdr3_aa: CAISETQGRLNQPQHF
d_call: TRBD2; clone_size: many; v_call: TRBV6-6; j_call: TRBJ2-7; cdr3_nt: TGTGCCAGCAGTTACTCGGGGGGGTCCGAGCAGTACTTC; cdr3_aa: CASSYSGGSEQYF
d_call: .; clone_size: many; v_call: TRBV7-9; j_call: TRBJ1-1; cdr3_nt: TGTGCCAGCAGCCATTGGGGGGAAGGCACTGAAGCTTTCTTT; cdr3_aa: CASSHWGEGTEAFF
d_call: TRBD1; clone_size: .; v_call: TRBV11-2; j_call: TRBJ1-1; cdr3_nt: TGTGCCAGCAGGACCCTAGGACAGGGCGGTGAAGCTTTCTTT; cdr3_aa: CASRTLGQGGEAFF
d_call: .; clone_size: .; v_call: TRBV7-8; j_call: TRBJ1-6; cdr3_nt: TGTGCCAGTACCCTTGGGGCAGGGGATTCACACCTCCACTTT; cdr3_aa: CASTLGAGDSHLHF
d_call: TRBD1; clone_size: .; v_call: TRBV10-2; j_call: TRBJ2-1; cdr3_nt: TGCGCCAGTAGTCCTAGACTAACAGGGGACAATGAGCAGTTCTTC; cdr3_aa: CASSPRLTGDNEQFF
d_call: TRBD1; clone_size: .; v_call: TRBV28; j_call: TRBJ2-5; cdr3_nt: TGTGCCAGCAGTTTACCGGGACAGGGGCCTGTGAAGATCCAGTACTTC; cdr3_aa: CASSLPGQGPVKIQYF
d_call: .; clone_size: many; v_call: TRBV25-1; j_call: TRBJ2-3; cdr3_nt: TGTGCCAGCAGTGAATATAGAAGAACAGATACGCAGTATTTT; cdr3_aa: CASSEYRRTDTQYF
d_call: TRBD2; clone_size: .; v_call: TRBV29-1; j_call: TRBJ2-1; cdr3_nt: TGCAACGTTCGAACTAGCGGGTTGTACAATGAGCAGTTCTTC; cdr3_aa: CNVRTSGLYNEQFF
d_call: .; clone_size: few; v_call: TRBV6-5; j_call: TRBJ1-1; cdr3_nt: TGTGCCAGCAGTTACAGGGAGAACACTGAAGCTTTATTC; cdr3_aa: CASSYRENTEALF
d_call: .; clone_size: .; v_call: TRBV6-5; j_call: TRBJ1-1; cdr3_nt: TGTGCGAGCAGTTACGGGCAATTCACTGAAGCTTTCTTT; cdr3_aa: CASSYGQFTEAFF
d_call: .; clone_size: .; v_call: TRBV5-4; j_call: TRBJ2-2; cdr3_nt: TGTTCCAGCAGCTTGGTCACCGGGGAGCTATTTTTT; cdr3_aa: CSSSLVTGELFF
d_call: .; clone_size: many; v_call: TRBV6-5; j_call: TRBJ2-1; cdr3_nt: TGTGCCAGCATCCAAAACAATGAGCAGTTCTTC; cdr3_aa: CASIQNNEQFF
d_call: .; clone_size: .; v_call: TRBV12-3/TRBV12-4; j_call: TRBJ2-5; cdr3_nt: TGTGCCAGCCATTCGGGGATTAGCGCCTTCTTC; cdr3_aa: CASHSGISAFF
d_call: .; clone_size: .; v_call: TRBV4-2; j_call: TRBJ2-6; cdr3_nt: TGTGCCAGCAGCCCTCACTCAGGGGCTGGGGCCAACGTCCTGACTTTC; cdr3_aa: CASSPHSGAGANVLTF
d_call: .; clone_size: .; v_call: TRBV4-2; j_call: TRBJ1-5; cdr3_nt: TGTGCCAGCAGCCCTGGAGAGGGCGACAATCAGCCCCAGCATTTT; cdr3_aa: CASSPGEGDNQPQHF
d_call: .; clone_size: .; v_call: TRBV12-3/TRBV12-4; j_call: TRBJ2-7; cdr3_nt: TGTGCCAGTAGTTTGGGGAACAGATCCTACGAGCAGTACTTC; cdr3_aa: CASSLGNRSYEQYF
d_call: .; clone_size: .; v_call: TRBV28; j_call: TRBJ1-4; cdr3_nt: TGTGCCAGCAGCTGGGGAAGTGCGTCTGCTAATGAAAAACTGTTTTTT; cdr3_aa: CASSWGSASANEKLFF
d_call: .; clone_size: many; v_call: TRBV7-9; j_call: TRBJ2-5; cdr3_nt: TGTGCCAGCAGCTGGGGTGGGGGACAAGAGACCCAGTACTTC; cdr3_aa: CASSWGGGQETQYF
d_call: .; clone_size: many; v_call: TRBV6-2/TRBV6-3; j_call: TRBJ1-1; cdr3_nt: TGTGCCAGCAGCTGGGACCCGAACACTGAAGCTTTCTTT; cdr3_aa: CASSWDPNTEAFF
d_call: .; clone_size: .; v_call: TRBV29-1; j_call: TRBJ2-3; cdr3_nt: TGCAGCGTCGTTGAGGTGACCACTGCTGATACGCAGTATTTT; cdr3_aa: CSVVEVTTADTQYF
d_call: .; clone_size: .; v_call: TRBV6-2/TRBV6-3; j_call: TRBJ2-7; cdr3_nt: TGTGCCAGCATCCAAAGCCTTACAGGGACCAACGAGCCGTACTTC; cdr3_aa: CASIQSLTGTNEPYF
d_call: TRBD2; clone_size: .; v_call: TRBV11-2; j_call: TRBJ2-2; cdr3_nt: TGTGCCAGCAGCTTAGAGGCGCTAGCGGGAACCGTGGGGCTGTTTTTT; cdr3_aa: CASSLEALAGTVGLFF
d_call: .; clone_size: .; v_call: TRBV30; j_call: TRBJ1-3; cdr3_nt: TGTGCCTGTAGTGTTCGTGGGGTTGGAAACACCATATATTTT; cdr3_aa: CACSVRGVGNTIYF
d_call: .; clone_size: .; v_call: TRBV5-8; j_call: TRBJ1-2; cdr3_nt: TGTGCCAGCGGAGAGGGGCAGCTCTTCTATGGCTACACCTTC; cdr3_aa: CASGEGQLFYGYTF